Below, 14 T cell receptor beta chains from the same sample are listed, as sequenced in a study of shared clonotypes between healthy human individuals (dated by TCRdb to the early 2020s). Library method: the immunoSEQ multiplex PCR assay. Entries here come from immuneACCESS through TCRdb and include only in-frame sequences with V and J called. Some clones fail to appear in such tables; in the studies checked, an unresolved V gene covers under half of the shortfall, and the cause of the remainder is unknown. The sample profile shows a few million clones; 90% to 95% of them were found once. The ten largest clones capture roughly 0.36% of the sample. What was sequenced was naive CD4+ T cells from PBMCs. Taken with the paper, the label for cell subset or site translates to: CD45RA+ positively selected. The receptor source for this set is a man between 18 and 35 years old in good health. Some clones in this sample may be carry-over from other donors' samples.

The DNA of the CDR3 is TGTGCCATCAGTGTTTCGGGGGACACAGATACGCAGTATTTT. Protein product: CAISVSGDTDTQYF. This chain connects TRBV10-3 to TRBJ2-3, with a weak D call TRBD2 (6 bases). Trimming pared 4 bases from V and 2 bases from J, leaving 10 bases between. This CDR3 spans 14 amino acids. CDR1 and CDR2 from the germline V gene are ENHRY and SYGVKD.

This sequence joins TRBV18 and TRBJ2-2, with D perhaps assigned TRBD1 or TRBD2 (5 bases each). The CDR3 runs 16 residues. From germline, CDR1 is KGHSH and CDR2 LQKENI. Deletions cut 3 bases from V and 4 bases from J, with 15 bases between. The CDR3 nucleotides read TGTGCCAGCTCACCTGCGGTGCCAGGGACCACCGGGGAGCTGTTTTTT. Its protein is CASSPAVPGTTGELFF. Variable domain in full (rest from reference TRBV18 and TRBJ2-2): NAGVMQNPRHLVRRRGQEARLRCSPMKGHSHVYWYRQLPEEGLKFMVYLQKENIIDESGMPKERFSAEFPKEGPSILRIQQVVRGDSAAYFCASSPAVPGTTGELFFGEGSRLTVL.

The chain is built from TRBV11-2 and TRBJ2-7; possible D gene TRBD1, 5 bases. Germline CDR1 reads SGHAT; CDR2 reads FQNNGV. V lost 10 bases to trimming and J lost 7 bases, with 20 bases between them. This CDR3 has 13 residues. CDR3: CAIRWGPRAEQYF. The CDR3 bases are TGTGCCATCCGATGGGGCCCACGGGCGGAGCAGTACTTC.

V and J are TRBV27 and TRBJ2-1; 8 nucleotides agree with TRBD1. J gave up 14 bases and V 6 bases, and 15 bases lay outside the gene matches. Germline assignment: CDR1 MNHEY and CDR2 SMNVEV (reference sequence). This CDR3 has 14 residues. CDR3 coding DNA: TGTGCCAGCAGCGCTTTTGGACAGGGTCCTTTGGAGTTCTTC. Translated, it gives CASSAFGQGPLEFF.

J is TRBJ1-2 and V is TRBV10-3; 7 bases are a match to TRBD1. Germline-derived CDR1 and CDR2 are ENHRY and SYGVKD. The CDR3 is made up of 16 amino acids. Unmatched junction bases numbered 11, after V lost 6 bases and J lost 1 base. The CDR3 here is CAIRTTGVFLNYGYTF. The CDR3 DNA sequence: TGTGCCATCAGGACTACAGGGGTATTTCTTAACTATGGCTACACCTTC.

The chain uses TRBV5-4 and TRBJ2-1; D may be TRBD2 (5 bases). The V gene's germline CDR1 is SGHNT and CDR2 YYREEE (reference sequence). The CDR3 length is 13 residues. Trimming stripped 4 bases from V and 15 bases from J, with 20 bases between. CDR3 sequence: CASSMEADGRWFF. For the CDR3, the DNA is TGTGCCAGCAGCATGGAGGCGGACGGGCGGTGGTTCTTC.

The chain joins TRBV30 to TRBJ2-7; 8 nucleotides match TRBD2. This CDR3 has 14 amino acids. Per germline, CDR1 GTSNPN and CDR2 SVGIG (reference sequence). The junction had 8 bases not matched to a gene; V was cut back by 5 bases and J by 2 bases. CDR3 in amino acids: CAWSGLAPTYEQYF. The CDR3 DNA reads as TGTGCCTGGTCTGGACTAGCCCCTACCTACGAGCAGTACTTC.

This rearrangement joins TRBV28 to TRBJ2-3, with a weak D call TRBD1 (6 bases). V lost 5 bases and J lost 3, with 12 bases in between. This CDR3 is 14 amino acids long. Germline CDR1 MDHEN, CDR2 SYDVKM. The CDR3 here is CASSTGTRTDTQYF. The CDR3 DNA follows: TGTGCCAGCAGTACCGGGACACGGACAGATACGCAGTATTTT.

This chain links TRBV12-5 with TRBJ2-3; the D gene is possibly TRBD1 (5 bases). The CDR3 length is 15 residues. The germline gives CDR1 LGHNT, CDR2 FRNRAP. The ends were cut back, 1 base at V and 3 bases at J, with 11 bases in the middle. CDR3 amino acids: CASGLGQGWTDTQYF. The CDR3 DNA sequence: TGTGCTAGTGGTTTGGGGCAGGGTTGGACAGATACGCAGTATTTT.

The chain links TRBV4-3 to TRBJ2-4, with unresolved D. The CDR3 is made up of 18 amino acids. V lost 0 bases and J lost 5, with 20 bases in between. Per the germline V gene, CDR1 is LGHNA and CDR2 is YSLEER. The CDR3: CASSQDKLLGSLQNIQYF. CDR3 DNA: TGCGCCAGCAGCCAAGATAAACTGTTAGGCAGCCTACAAAACATTCAGTACTTC.

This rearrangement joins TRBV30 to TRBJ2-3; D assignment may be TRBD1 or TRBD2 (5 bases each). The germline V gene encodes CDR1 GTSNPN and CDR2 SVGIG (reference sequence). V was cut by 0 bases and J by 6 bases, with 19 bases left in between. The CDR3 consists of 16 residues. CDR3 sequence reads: CAWSVGDTSRVDTQYF. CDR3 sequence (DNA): TGTGCCTGGAGTGTAGGGGATACTAGTAGGGTTGATACGCAGTATTTT.

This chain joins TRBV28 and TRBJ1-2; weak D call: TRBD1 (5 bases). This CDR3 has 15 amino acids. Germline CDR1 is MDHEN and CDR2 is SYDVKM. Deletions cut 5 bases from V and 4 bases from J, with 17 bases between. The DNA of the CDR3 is TGTGCCAGCAGTCGATCACCAGGGCTGGCCTATGGCTACACCTTC. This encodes CASSRSPGLAYGYTF.

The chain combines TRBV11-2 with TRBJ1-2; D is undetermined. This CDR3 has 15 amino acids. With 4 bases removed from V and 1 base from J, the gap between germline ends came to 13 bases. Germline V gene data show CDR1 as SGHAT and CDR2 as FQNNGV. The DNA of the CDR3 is TGTGCCAGCAGCTCGCTCGTGGGCTTTAACTATGGCTACACCTTC. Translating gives CASSSLVGFNYGYTF.

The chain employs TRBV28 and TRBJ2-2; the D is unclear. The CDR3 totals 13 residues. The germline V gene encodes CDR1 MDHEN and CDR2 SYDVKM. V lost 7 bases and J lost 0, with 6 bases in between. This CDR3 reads CASKESNTGELFF. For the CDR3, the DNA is TGTGCCAGCAAAGAGTCGAACACCGGGGAGCTGTTTTTT.